These 11 T cell receptor beta chains were all obtained from the same sample, sequenced in a study of blood T cells in healthy people across ages. The second PCR ran roughly 6 to 11 cycles with a sample-barcoded 5' primer and J-beta primers. TCRdb itself ran the 5' RACE reads through MiXCR, one entry per CDR3 protein. This sample has about 1.6 million distinct CDR3 sequences, with roughly 30% found just once. The sequencing sample was made of blood. The receptors here all came from a woman aged 30 to 39 in good health.

This clonotype was detected only a few times. The DNA for the CDR3 is TGTGCCAGCAGGTTAAGTCCATATAGCTCCTACAATGAGCAGTTCTTC. As protein: CASRLSPYSSYNEQFF. This chain links TRBV7-6 with TRBJ2-1; D gene ambiguous. CDR3 length: 16 amino acids. Trimming took off 6 bases at V and 0 bases at J, with 15 bases between the two ends. The germline V gene has CDR1 SGHVS and CDR2 FNYEAQ.

V is TRBV20-1 and J is TRBJ1-2; 12 bases match TRBD1. Germline CDR1 and CDR2: DFQATT and SNEGSKA (reference sequence). J gave up 8 bases and V 2 bases, and 6 bases lay outside the gene matches. The CDR3 has 14 residues. CDR3 bases: TGCAGTGCTAGATTGGGACAGGGGGCGGTAGGCTACACCTTC. This codes for CSARLGQGAVGYTF.

There are a few counts of this clonotype. The chain recombines TRBV27 with TRBJ2-5; TRBD2 is a possible D gene (6 bases). Germline CDR1 MNHEY, CDR2 SMNVEV (reference sequence). The CDR3 totals 14 residues. Trimming took off 5 bases at V and 2 bases at J, with 12 bases between the two ends. CDR3 sequence: CASSPHGGQETQYF. CDR3 DNA: TGTGCCAGCAGTCCCCACGGGGGACAAGAGACCCAGTACTTC.

Remarks on this clonotype: A read error is possible here, since a much larger clone lies one base away. CDR3 protein: CASSVASCNSEQYF. CDR3 DNA: TGTGCCAGCAGCGTAGCGTCATGTAACAGCGAGCAGTACTTC. This rearrangement joins TRBV9 to TRBJ2-7; the D is unclear. Per the germline V gene, CDR1 is SGDLS and CDR2 is YYNGEE. The CDR3 is made up of 14 amino acids. The V gene lost 0 bases and the J gene lost 6 bases, with 13 bases spanning the gap.

V gene TRBV28 combines with J gene TRBJ2-7; 7 bases line up with TRBD1. The CDR3 is 15 amino acids. J was trimmed by 9 bases and V by 1 base; bases with no gene match: 12. The V gene's germline CDR1 is MDHEN and CDR2 SYDVKM. The CDR3 sequence: CASSLYRGVVGPQYF. The CDR3, as DNA: TGTGCCAGCAGTTTATACAGGGGAGTCGTGGGCCCGCAGTACTTC.

V is TRBV30 and J is TRBJ2-5; 9 nucleotides align to TRBD1. J gave up 4 bases and V 1 base, and 10 bases lay outside the gene matches. Germline-derived CDR1 and CDR2 are GTSNPN and SVGIG (reference sequence). CDR3 size: 16 residues. CDR3 protein: CAWSDRDRASGETQYF. CDR3 DNA: TGTGCCTGGAGTGACCGGGACAGGGCATCGGGAGAGACCCAGTACTTC. Variable domain in full (rest from reference TRBV30 and TRBJ2-5): SQTIHQWPATLVQPVGSPLSLECTVEGTSNPNLYWYRQAAGRGLQLLFYSVGIGQISSEVPQNLSASRPQDRQFILSSKKLLLSDSGFYLCAWSDRDRASGETQYFGPGTRLLVL.

The V call is TRBV29-1, the J call TRBJ1-5; D not certain. CDR1 and CDR2 from the germline V gene are SQVTM and ANQGSEA. The CDR3 is 17 residues long. Trimming removed 0 bases at V and 0 bases at J, with 15 bases between. CDR3 sequence reads: CSVEDLDHDYSNQPQHF. The CDR3 bases are TGCAGCGTTGAAGATCTGGACCATGACTATAGCAATCAGCCCCAGCATTTT.

This clonotype was detected ten times or more. The chain carries TRBV20-1 and TRBJ2-1; 8 bases are shared with TRBD2. V shed 3 bases and J 5 bases; nucleotides not matched to a gene: 3. CDR1 and CDR2 (germline): DFQATT, SNEGSKA (reference sequence). This CDR3 spans 13 amino acids. The CDR3 DNA is TGCAGTGCTAGCGGGGGGGCCGACAATGAGCAGTTCTTC. Translation gives CSASGGADNEQFF.

The sample holds a few counts of this clonotype. The chain combines TRBV28 with TRBJ1-4; D unresolved. CDR1 and CDR2 (germline): MDHEN, SYDVKM. The CDR3 covers 16 residues. Trimming stripped 5 bases from V and 3 bases from J, with 16 bases between. CDR3 bases: TGTGCCAGCAGTCGCCCCGTCGGCCAGCCTAATGAAAAACTGTTTTTT. Protein: CASSRPVGQPNEKLFF.

This clonotype was observed a handful of times. The genes are TRBV7-9 and TRBJ1-1; the D is unclear. This CDR3 is built from 14 residues. V was shortened by 5 bases and J by 0 bases, with 10 bases between the two germline ends. Germline CDR1 is SEHNR and CDR2 is FQNEAQ (reference sequence). In nucleotides, the CDR3 is TGTGCCAGCAGCCCCAGCGGAGTGAACACTGAAGCTTTCTTT. Translating it yields CASSPSGVNTEAFF. Looking up the rest from reference TRBV7-9 and TRBJ1-1 gives the full variable domain: DTGVSQNPRHKITKRGQNVTFRCDPISEHNRLYWYRQTLGQGPEFLTYFQNEAQLEKSRLLSDRFSAERPKGSFSTLEIQRTEQGDSAMYLCASSPSGVNTEAFFGQGTRLTVV.

There are a few counts of this clonotype. The V call is TRBV18, the J call TRBJ2-7; maybe TRBD1 (6 bases). Trimming stripped 2 bases from V and 7 bases from J, with 21 bases between. Germline V CDR1 and CDR2: KGHSH, LQKENI. The CDR3 length is 16 residues. For the CDR3, the DNA is TGTGCCAGCTCACCATTTCGAGCAGGGGCCATTGGGGAGCAGTACTTC. It yields the protein CASSPFRAGAIGEQYF.